This TCR beta chain was identified during a study of response to subunit inactivated influenza vaccine. Each CDR3 protein is one row after TCRdb ran MiXCR on the RT-PCR reads. The repertoire consists of about 800,000 distinct CDR3 sequences, with roughly 20% occurring once and the leading ten covering roughly 10%. Whole-study findings and limits: Few new T cells, the authors suggested, are recruited by each seasonal influenza vaccination.

V was clipped by 7 bases and J by 7 bases; unmatched bases: 11. Per germline, CDR1 SQVTM and CDR2 ANQGSEA. This CDR3 region has 14 residues. Comments on this clonotype: Its antigen is not identified.

The rearrangement uses TRBV29-1 and TRBJ2-1; the match to TRBD1 covers 9 bases. The specimen comprised PBMCs from blood, sampled around 5 days after vaccination. This sequence was found in a man aged 45 to 65 who received an inactivated influenza vaccine. DNA for the CDR3: TGCAGCGCGGCTAAGGGACAGGGATTGAATGAGCAGTTCTTC. Encoded protein: CSAAKGQGLNEQFF.